Presented here are 16 T cell receptor beta chains from one specimen sequenced in a study of response to subunit inactivated influenza vaccine. TCRdb processed the RT-PCR reads anew with MiXCR; each CDR3 protein has one entry. The sample includes over 650,000 distinct CDR3 sequences, about 18% of them seen just once. The starting material was PBMCs from blood, obtained 4 to 6 days after vaccination. These receptors all stem from a man aged 50-59 years who received an inactivated influenza vaccine.

The genes are TRBV6-5 and TRBJ2-1; D may correspond to TRBD1 or TRBD2 (5 bases each). The CDR3 has 14 amino acids. The V gene's germline CDR1 is MNHEY and CDR2 SVGAGI. Trimming stripped 2 bases from V and 5 bases from J, with 10 bases between. The CDR3 sequence is CASSYPGRNNEQFF. CDR3 sequence (DNA): TGTGCCAGCAGTTACCCGGGACGGAACAATGAGCAGTTCTTC.

The chain links TRBV29-1 to TRBJ2-5, with D uncertain. This CDR3 has 10 residues. CDR1 is SQVTM and CDR2 is ANQGSEA in the germline V gene. Deletions cut 5 bases from V and 5 bases from J, with 6 bases between. CDR3 nucleotides: TGCAGCGTTTTTCGTGAGACCCAGTACTTC. This gives the protein CSVFRETQYF.

This clonotype was seen a few times. The chain carries TRBV6-5 and TRBJ1-6; tentative D call: TRBD1 (5 bases). Looked up from germline, CDR1 is MNHEY and CDR2 is SVGAGI. This CDR3 spans 13 amino acids. The germline V and J ends were trimmed by 4 bases and 10 bases, with 11 bases remaining between them. The CDR3 DNA sequence: TGTGCCAGCAGTTTGGGACTTTTCTCACCCCTCCACTTT. Amino acid sequence: CASSLGLFSPLHF.

This clonotype showed up just a few times. V is TRBV20-1 and J is TRBJ1-1, with D unclear. V was pared by 0 bases and J by 2 bases, with 7 bases between. In germline, CDR1 is DFQATT, CDR2 SNEGSKA (reference sequence). The length of the CDR3 is 13 residues. In DNA form, the CDR3 reads TGCAGTGCTAGAGATGTGGGAAACACTGAAGCTTTCTTT. Its protein product is CSARDVGNTEAFF.

This clonotype came up a few times. This chain uses TRBV7-2 with TRBJ2-5; no reliable D call. The germline V gene has CDR1 SGHTA and CDR2 FQGNSA. CDR3 length: 15 residues. The ends were cut back, 5 bases at V and 0 bases at J, with 13 bases in the middle. The CDR3 loop is CASSTLPGNQETQYF. Written as DNA, the CDR3 is TGTGCCAGCAGCACGCTTCCAGGCAACCAAGAGACCCAGTACTTC.

The chain employs TRBV28 and TRBJ1-1; D not resolved. CDR3 size: 13 residues. From germline, CDR1 is MDHEN and CDR2 SYDVKM. V lost 8 bases and J 0 bases, leaving 10 bases between the germline ends. CDR3 nucleotide sequence: TGTGCCAGCGGTACAGTTTTGAACACTGAAGCTTTCTTT. Residues: CASGTVLNTEAFF.

This clonotype has only a few counts. The J gene is TRBJ1-1, the V gene TRBV30; unclear D gene. CDR3 length: 13 residues. Germline lookup yields CDR1 GTSNPN and CDR2 SVGIG (reference sequence). Trimming took 0 bases from V and 2 from J, leaving 7 bases between them. The CDR3 reads CAWSVLENTEAFF. Written as DNA, the CDR3 is TGTGCCTGGAGTGTTTTGGAAAACACTGAAGCTTTCTTT.

This chain joins TRBV18 and TRBJ1-3, with no clear D. Deletions cut 2 bases from V and 0 bases from J, with 11 bases between. The CDR3 consists of 16 residues. Looked up from germline, CDR1 is KGHSH and CDR2 is LQKENI. This chain's CDR3 is CASSPVPTTSGNTIYF. The CDR3 DNA sequence: TGTGCCAGCTCACCAGTCCCGACCACCTCTGGAAACACCATATATTTT.

The V gene is TRBV11-2, the J gene TRBJ2-2, with D perhaps matching TRBD1 (5 bases). Germline CDR1 SGHAT, CDR2 FQNNGV. This CDR3 has 14 amino acids. V lost 2 bases, J lost 7 bases, and 11 bases lay in between. This CDR3 is CASSLTRVVGELFF. The CDR3 coding sequence is TGTGCCAGCAGCTTAACCAGGGTGGTCGGGGAGCTGTTTTTT.

The chain is built from TRBV28 and TRBJ2-7; TRBD2 matches 7 bases. The trim removed 2 bases at V and 4 bases at J, leaving 8 bases unmatched. Germline loops: CDR1 MDHEN, CDR2 SYDVKM. The CDR3 has 15 residues. CDR3 residues: CASSLPLVGGYEQYF. The CDR3 DNA reads as TGTGCCAGCAGTTTACCCCTGGTGGGGGGGTACGAGCAGTACTTC.

In this sample, this clonotype turned up many times. The chain employs TRBV12-3 or TRBV12-4 and TRBJ2-1; the D is unclear. The germline V and J ends were trimmed by 5 bases and 5 bases, with 10 bases remaining between them. CDR3 length equals 13 residues. This CDR3 is CASSPDGDNEQFF. The CDR3 DNA reads as TGTGCCAGCAGTCCGGACGGCGACAATGAGCAGTTCTTC.

This clonotype has at least ten counts. The chain couples TRBV29-1 to TRBJ1-2; no clear D gene. V lost 3 bases and J 8 bases, leaving 10 bases between the germline ends. Germline V gene data show CDR1 as SQVTM and CDR2 as ANQGSEA. There are 11 residues in the CDR3. The CDR3: CSVDSLEGYTF. CDR3 nucleotides: TGCAGCGTTGATAGCTTGGAAGGCTACACCTTC.

This clonotype has more than one count but fewer than ten. This chain connects TRBV29-1 to TRBJ2-7; 7 nucleotides agree with TRBD2. Unmatched junction bases numbered 8, after V lost 4 bases and J lost 5 bases. There are 13 residues in the CDR3. The germline V gene has CDR1 SQVTM and CDR2 ANQGSEA. The CDR3, as DNA: TGCAGCGTTGGCGGCGGACGGGGGGACGAGCAGTACTTC. Its translation is CSVGGGRGDEQYF.

The table lists this clonotype with a few counts. The J gene is TRBJ1-2, the V gene TRBV10-3; tentative D call: TRBD1 (5 bases). Germline assignment: CDR1 ENHRY and CDR2 SYGVKD. This CDR3 is built from 14 residues. V was cut by 3 bases and J by 2 bases, with 10 bases left in between. The DNA of the CDR3 is TGTGCCATCAGTGAACAGGCGGTGAACTATGGCTACACCTTC. This translates into CAISEQAVNYGYTF.

This clonotype has a handful of counts. This sequence joins TRBV20-1 and TRBJ2-5; TRBD1 is a possible D gene (6 bases). The CDR3 totals 12 residues. Trimming removed 5 bases at V and 4 bases at J, with 11 bases between. Germline V gene data show CDR1 as DFQATT and CDR2 as SNEGSKA (reference sequence). In DNA, the CDR3 is TGCAGTGCTCCACAGGGTGGAGAGACCCAGTACTTC. Encoded protein: CSAPQGGETQYF.

In its sample, this clonotype was seen a few times. The chain combines TRBV5-1 with TRBJ1-4, with D perhaps matching TRBD1 (5 bases). The V and J ends lost 7 bases and 4 bases respectively, with 20 bases between them. The CDR3 length is 16 residues. The germline V gene encodes CDR1 SGHRS and CDR2 YFSETQ. CDR3 DNA sequence: TGCGCCAGCGCAGCTGCAACAGGAGGGCATAATGAAAAACTGTTTTTT. Translation: CASAAATGGHNEKLFF. The whole variable domain, filled in from reference TRBV5-1 and TRBJ1-4, reads KAGVTQTPRYLIKTRGQQVTLSCSPISGHRSVSWYQQTPGQGLQFLFEYFSETQRNKGNFPGRFSGRQFSNSRSEMNVSTLELGDSALYLCASAAATGGHNEKLFFGSGTQLSVL.